This paragraph covers one T cell receptor (beta chain) sequence. These data are taken from a study of blood T cells in healthy people across ages. It was with a sample-barcoded 5' primer and a J-beta primer mix that a second PCR of about 7 to 12 cycles was run. TCRdb re-called the 5' RACE reads with MiXCR, one entry per CDR3 protein. The sample has 600,000 or so distinct CDR3 sequences, 20% to 25% seen once. This TCR was recovered from a man aged 70 or older in good health. Sequenced sample: blood.

The CDR3 region is CSARGGLGQDTQYF. CDR3 nucleotide sequence: TGCAGTGCTAGAGGGGGACTAGGACAAGATACGCAGTATTTT. The chain has TRBV20-1 and TRBJ2-3; TRBD2 aligns across 8 bases. The CDR3 extends over 14 amino acids. Trimming cost V 1 base and J 5 bases; bases outside gene matches: 5. Per the germline V gene, CDR1 is DFQATT and CDR2 is SNEGSKA (reference sequence).